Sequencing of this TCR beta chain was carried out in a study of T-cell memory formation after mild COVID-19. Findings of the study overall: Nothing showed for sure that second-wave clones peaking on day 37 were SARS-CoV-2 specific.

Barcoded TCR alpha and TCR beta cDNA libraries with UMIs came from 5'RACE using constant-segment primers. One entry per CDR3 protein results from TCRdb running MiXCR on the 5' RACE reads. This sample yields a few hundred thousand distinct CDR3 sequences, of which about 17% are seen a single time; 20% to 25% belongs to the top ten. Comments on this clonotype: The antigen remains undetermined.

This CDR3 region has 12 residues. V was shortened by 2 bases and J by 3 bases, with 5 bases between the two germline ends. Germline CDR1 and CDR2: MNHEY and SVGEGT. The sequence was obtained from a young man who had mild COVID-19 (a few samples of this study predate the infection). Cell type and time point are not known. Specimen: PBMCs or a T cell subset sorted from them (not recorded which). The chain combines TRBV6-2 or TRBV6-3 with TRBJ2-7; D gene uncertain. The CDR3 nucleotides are TGTGCCAGCAGTTACAACGTCTACGAGCAGTACTTC. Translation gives CASSYNVYEQYF.